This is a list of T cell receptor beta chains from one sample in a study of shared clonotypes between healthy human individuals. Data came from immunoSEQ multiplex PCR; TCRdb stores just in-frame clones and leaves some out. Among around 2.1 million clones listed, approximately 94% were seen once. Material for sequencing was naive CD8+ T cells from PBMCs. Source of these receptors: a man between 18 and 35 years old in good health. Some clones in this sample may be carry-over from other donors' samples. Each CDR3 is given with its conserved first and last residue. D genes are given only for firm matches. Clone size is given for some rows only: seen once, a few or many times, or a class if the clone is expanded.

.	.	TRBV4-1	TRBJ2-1	TGCGCCAGCAGCCGGGCAGGAGATGGGGGCCGCAATGAGCAGTTCTTC	CASSRAGDGGRNEQFF
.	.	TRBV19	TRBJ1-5	TGTGCCAGTAGCCTATCTCGGGGGGGCAATCAGCCCCAGCATTTT	CASSLSRGGNQPQHF
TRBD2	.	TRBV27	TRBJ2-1	TGTGCCAGCAGTACCCCGGGACTAGCGGGAGGGCCAGGGTACAATGAGCAGTTCTTC	CASSTPGLAGGPGYNEQFF
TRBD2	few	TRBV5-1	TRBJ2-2	TGCGCCAGCAGCTTGGGACTAGCGGGAGTCACCGGGGAGCTGTTTTTT	CASSLGLAGVTGELFF
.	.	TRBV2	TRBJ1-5	TGTGCCAGCAGTGAAGAGACAGGAGGGGACGATTGGAATCAGCCCCAGCATTTT	CASSEETGGDDWNQPQHF
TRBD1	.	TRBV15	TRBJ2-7	TGTGCCACCAGCAGAGATTCCAGGGACAGTTCCTACGAGCAGTACTTC	CATSRDSRDSSYEQYF
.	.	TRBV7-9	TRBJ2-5	TGTGCCAGCAGCTTATTAGTCGAGACCCAGTACTTC	CASSLLVETQYF
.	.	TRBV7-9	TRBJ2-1	TGTGCCAGCAGCCCCGCTGACAAGTACAATGAGCAGTTCTTC	CASSPADKYNEQFF
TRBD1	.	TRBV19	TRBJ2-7	TGTGCCAGTATGGGACAGCCAACCTACGAGCAGTACTTC	CASMGQPTYEQYF
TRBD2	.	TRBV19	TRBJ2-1	TGTGCCAGTAGTATTTCGGGACTAGCCGGCAATGAGCAGTTCTTC	CASSISGLAGNEQFF
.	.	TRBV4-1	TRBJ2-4	TGCGCCAGCAGCCAAGCCCTACTAGCCAAAAACATTCAGTACTTC	CASSQALLAKNIQYF
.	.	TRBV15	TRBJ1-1	TGTGCCACCAGCACGCTACCTTCCGGCCTAGCAGGGGAGGGCACTGAAGCTTTCTTT	CATSTLPSGLAGEGTEAFF
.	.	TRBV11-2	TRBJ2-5	TGTGCCAGCAGCGGCCGGGACAAACAAGAGACCCAGTACTTC	CASSGRDKQETQYF
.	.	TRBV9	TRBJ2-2	TGTGCCAGCAGCCCCCCAGTAGCCGGGGAGCTGTTTTTT	CASSPPVAGELFF
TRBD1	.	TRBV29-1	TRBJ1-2	TGCAGCGTTGATCCGGGACAGCAAATCTATGGCTACACCTTC	CSVDPGQQIYGYTF
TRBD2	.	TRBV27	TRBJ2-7	TGTGCCAGCAGTTTGGGGGTTAAGCGGGAGGGCCCCCTTTTCTACGAGCAGTACTTC	CASSLGVKREGPLFYEQYF
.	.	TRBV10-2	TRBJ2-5	TGCGCCAGCAGTGAGTCGGTTAGCGACAGGCGGAAGACCCAGTACTTC	CASSESVSDRRKTQYF
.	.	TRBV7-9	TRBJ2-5	TGTGCCAGCAGCTTCCCCTTGACTGTACAAGAGACCCAGTACTTC	CASSFPLTVQETQYF
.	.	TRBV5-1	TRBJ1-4	TGCGCCAGCAGCTCGTCCGAGACAGGCGGCGCAACTAATGAAAAACTGTTTTTT	CASSSSETGGATNEKLFF
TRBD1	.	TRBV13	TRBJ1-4	TGTGCCAGCAGCTCCGGGACAGGCGAAGCGAATGAAAAACTGTTTTTT	CASSSGTGEANEKLFF
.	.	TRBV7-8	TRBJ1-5	TGTGCCAGCAGCTTAGGTCCGCTTAATCAGCCCCAGCATTTT	CASSLGPLNQPQHF
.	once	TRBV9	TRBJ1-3	TGTGCCAGCAGCGTGGATGCGGGTTCCCGATCTGGAAACACCATATATTTT	CASSVDAGSRSGNTIYF
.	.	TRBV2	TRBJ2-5	TGTGCCAGCAGTGTTTGGCCACGGGAGACCCAGTACTTC	CASSVWPRETQYF
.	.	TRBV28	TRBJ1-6	TGTGCCAGCAGTGACAGCCCGGGGTTCGGTTCACCCCTCCACTTT	CASSDSPGFGSPLHF
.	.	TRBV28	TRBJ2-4	TGTGCCACCTCACCCGTGGAATCCAAAAACATTCAGTACTTC	CATSPVESKNIQYF
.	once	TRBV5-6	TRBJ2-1	TGTGCCCCTCCGGGGGGCAGGCTAGTGGACGGGAGTGGTAATGAGCAGTTCTTC	CAPPGGRLVDGSGNEQFF
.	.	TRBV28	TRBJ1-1	TGTGCCAGCAGTTTAGGGCGGTTGAACACTGAAGCTTTCTTT	CASSLGRLNTEAFF
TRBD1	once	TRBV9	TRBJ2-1	TGTGCCAGCAGCCCAGAGGAGCCAGGGGGCGAGGGGAATGAGCAGTTCTTC	CASSPEEPGGEGNEQFF